The 4 T cell receptor beta chains presented below share a single source sample, sequenced in a study of T-cell reconstitution after alpha-beta-depleted transplantation in children. Unique molecular identifiers were incorporated when the TCRbeta library was constructed. TCRdb re-derived calls from the PCR reads in MiXCR, one entry per CDR3 protein. The table includes nearly 400,000 distinct CDR3 sequences, roughly 20% detected once. This sample comprised PBMCs from the stem cell graft donor, obtained from the stem cell graft. The origin of the receptors is a human donor who donated a stem cell graft to a child with acute myeloid leukemia.

V gene TRBV5-1 combines with J gene TRBJ2-7; 11 bases align to TRBD2. This CDR3 is built from 14 residues. Trimming at V came to 4 bases and at J to 3 bases, leaving 3 bases not matched to a gene. Germline V gives CDR1 SGHRS, CDR2 YFSETQ. The CDR3 DNA sequence: TGCGCCAGCAGCGGCGGGACTAGCGGCTACGAGCAGTACTTC. Protein: CASSGGTSGYEQYF.

The CDR3 sequence is CSVGGLAAYNEQFF. CDR3 nucleotides: TGCAGCGTTGGCGGACTAGCGGCCTACAATGAGCAGTTCTTC. The genes are TRBV29-1 and TRBJ2-1, with TRBD2 identical over 10 bases. Germline V gene sequence: CDR1 SQVTM, CDR2 ANQGSEA. This CDR3 has 14 residues. J lost 2 bases, V lost 4 bases, and 2 bases had no gene match.

V is TRBV12-5 and J is TRBJ2-1; 7 positions agree with TRBD2. With V trimmed by 6 bases and J by 5 bases, 13 bases remained unmatched. The germline V gene has CDR1 LGHNT and CDR2 FRNRAP. The CDR3 length is 16 residues. CDR3 coding DNA: TGTGCTAGTGGCTTTGAGACTAGCAGGAGAAACAATGAGCAGTTCTTC. Protein: CASGFETSRRNNEQFF.

The CDR3 nucleotides read TGTGCCAGCAGCGTAGGCAGCGCGTCCTACGAGCAGTACTTC. It specifies CASSVGSASYEQYF. The gene calls are TRBV9 and TRBJ2-7, with D uncertain. Per germline, CDR1 SGDLS and CDR2 YYNGEE. The CDR3 sequence is 14 residues long. V lost 0 bases, J lost 1 base, and 8 bases lay in between.